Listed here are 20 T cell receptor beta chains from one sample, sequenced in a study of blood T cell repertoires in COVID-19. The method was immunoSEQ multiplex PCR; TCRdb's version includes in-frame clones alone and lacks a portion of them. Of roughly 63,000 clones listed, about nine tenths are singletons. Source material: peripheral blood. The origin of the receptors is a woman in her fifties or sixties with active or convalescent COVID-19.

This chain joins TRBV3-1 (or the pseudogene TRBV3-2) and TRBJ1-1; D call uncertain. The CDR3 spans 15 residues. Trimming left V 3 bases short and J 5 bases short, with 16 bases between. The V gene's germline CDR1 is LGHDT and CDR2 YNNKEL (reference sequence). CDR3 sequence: CASSQPGGRGTEAFF. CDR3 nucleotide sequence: TGTGCCAGCAGCCAGCCGGGCGGGCGAGGGACTGAAGCTTTCTTT.

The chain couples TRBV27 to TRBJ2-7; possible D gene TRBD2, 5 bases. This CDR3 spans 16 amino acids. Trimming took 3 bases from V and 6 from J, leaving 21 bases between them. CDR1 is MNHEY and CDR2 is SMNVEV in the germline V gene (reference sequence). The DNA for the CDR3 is TGTGCCAGCAGTTTGAAGCTAGCTACCTCTAGAGGCGAGCAGTACTTC. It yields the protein CASSLKLATSRGEQYF.

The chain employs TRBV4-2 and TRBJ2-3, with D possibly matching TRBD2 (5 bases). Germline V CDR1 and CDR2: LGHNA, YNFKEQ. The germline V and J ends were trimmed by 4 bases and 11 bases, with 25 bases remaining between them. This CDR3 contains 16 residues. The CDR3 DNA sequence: TGTGCCAGCAGCCCCTTCTCGCCGGAGCCCCTAGAGGGGCAGTATTTT. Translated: CASSPFSPEPLEGQYF.

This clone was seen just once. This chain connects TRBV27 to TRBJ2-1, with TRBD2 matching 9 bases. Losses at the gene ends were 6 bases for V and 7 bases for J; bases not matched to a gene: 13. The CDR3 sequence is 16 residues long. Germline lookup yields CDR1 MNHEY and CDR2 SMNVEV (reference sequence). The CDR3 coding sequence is TGTGCCAGCAGGGTCGGCGGGGTAGCGGGAGTGAATGAGCAGTTCTTC. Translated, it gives CASRVGGVAGVNEQFF.

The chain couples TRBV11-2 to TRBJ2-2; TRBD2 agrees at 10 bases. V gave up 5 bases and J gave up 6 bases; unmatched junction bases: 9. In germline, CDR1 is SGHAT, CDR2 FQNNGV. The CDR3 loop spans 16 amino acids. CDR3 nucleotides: TGTGCCAGCAGCCGATCAGCGGGAGGGCCAGCCGGGGAGCTGTTTTTT. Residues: CASSRSAGGPAGELFF.

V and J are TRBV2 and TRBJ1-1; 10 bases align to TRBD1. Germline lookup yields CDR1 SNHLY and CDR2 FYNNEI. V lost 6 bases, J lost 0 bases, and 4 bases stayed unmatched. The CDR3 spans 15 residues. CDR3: CASSLTGGMNTEAFF. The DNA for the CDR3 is TGTGCCAGCAGCTTGACAGGGGGCATGAACACTGAAGCTTTCTTT.

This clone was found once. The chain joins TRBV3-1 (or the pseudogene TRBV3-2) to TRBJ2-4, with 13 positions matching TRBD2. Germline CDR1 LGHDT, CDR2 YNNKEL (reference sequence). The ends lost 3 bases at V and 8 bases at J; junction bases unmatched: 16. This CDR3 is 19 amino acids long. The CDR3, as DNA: TGTGCCAGCAGCCACCCCCAACAAGGACTAGCGGGAGTGAGGGACATTCAGTACTTC. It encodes CASSHPQQGLAGVRDIQYF.

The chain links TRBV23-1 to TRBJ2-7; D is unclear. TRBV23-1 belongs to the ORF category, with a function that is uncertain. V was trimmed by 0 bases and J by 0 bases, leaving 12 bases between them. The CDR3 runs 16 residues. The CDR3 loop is CASSQSKCGASYEQYF. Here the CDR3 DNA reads TGCGCCAGCAGTCAATCAAAGTGCGGCGCCTCCTACGAGCAGTACTTC.

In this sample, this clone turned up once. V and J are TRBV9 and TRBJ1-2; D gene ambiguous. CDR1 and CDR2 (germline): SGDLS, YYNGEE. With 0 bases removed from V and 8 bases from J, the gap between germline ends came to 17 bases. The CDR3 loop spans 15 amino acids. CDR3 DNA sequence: TGTGCCAGCAGCGTAGCTACAACGGGTACCGGGGGCTACACCTTC. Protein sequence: CASSVATTGTGGYTF.

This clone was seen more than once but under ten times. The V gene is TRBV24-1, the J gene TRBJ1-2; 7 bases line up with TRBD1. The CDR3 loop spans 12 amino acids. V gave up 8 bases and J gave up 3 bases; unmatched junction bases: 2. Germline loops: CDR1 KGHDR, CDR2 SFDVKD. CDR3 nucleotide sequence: TGTGCCACCACCGGGACAGACTATGGCTACACCTTC. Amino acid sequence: CATTGTDYGYTF.

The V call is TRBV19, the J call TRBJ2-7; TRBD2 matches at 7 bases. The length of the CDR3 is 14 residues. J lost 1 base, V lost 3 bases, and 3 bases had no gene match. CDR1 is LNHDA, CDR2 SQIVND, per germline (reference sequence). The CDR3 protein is CASSMGGKSYEQYF. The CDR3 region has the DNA TGTGCCAGTAGTATGGGGGGGAAATCCTACGAGCAGTACTTC.

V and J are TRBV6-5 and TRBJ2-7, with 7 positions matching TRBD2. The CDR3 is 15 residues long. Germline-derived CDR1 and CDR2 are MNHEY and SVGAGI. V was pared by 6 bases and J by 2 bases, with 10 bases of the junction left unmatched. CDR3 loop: CASRPDTGGTYEQYF. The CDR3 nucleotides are TGTGCCAGCAGGCCGGACACGGGAGGAACCTACGAGCAGTACTTC.

CDR3 sequence (DNA): TGTGCCAGTAGTATGAGTCTAGCGGGAGCCGGGGAGCTGTTTTTT. This codes for CASSMSLAGAGELFF. This chain uses TRBV19 with TRBJ2-2, with TRBD2 matching 10 bases. V gave up 3 bases and J gave up 6 bases; unmatched junction bases: 4. Per the germline V gene, CDR1 is LNHDA and CDR2 is SQIVND (reference sequence). CDR3 length: 15 amino acids. The full variable domain, completed using reference TRBV19 and TRBJ2-2, is DGGITQSPKYLFRKEGQNVTLSCEQNLNHDAMYWYRQDPGQGLRLIYYSQIVNDFQKGDIAEGYSVSREKKESFPLTVTSAQKNPTAFYLCASSMSLAGAGELFFGEGSRLTVL.

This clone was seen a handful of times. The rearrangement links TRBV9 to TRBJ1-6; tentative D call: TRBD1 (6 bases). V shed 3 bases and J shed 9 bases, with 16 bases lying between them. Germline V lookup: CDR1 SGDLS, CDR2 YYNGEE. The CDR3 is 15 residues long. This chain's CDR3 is CASSAGGILGSPLHF. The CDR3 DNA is TGTGCCAGCAGCGCGGGGGGCATATTGGGTTCACCCCTCCACTTT.

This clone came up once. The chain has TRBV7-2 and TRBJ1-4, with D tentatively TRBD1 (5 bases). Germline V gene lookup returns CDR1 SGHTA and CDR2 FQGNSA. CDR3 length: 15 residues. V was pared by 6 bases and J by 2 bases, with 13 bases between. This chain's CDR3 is CASSPGGATNEKLFF. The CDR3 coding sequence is TGTGCCAGCAGTCCCGGCGGGGCGACTAATGAAAAACTGTTTTTT. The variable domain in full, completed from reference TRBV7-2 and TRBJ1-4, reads GAGVSQSPSNKVTEKGKDVELRCDPISGHTALYWYRQSLGQGLEFLIYFQGNSAPDKSGLPSDRFSAERTGGSVSTLTIQRTQQEDSAVYLCASSPGGATNEKLFFGSGTQLSVL.

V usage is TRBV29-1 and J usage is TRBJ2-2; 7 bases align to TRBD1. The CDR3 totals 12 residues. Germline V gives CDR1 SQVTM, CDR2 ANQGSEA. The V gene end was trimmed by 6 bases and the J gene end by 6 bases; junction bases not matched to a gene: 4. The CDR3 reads CSVGQGAGELFF. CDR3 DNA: TGCAGCGTCGGGCAGGGGGCCGGGGAGCTGTTTTTT.

The CDR3 region is CASSLAGGQETQYF. In DNA form, the CDR3 reads TGTGCCAGCAGCTTAGCGGGAGGACAAGAGACCCAGTACTTC. V usage is TRBV13 and J usage is TRBJ2-5; the match to TRBD2 covers 7 bases. The germline V gene has CDR1 PRHDT and CDR2 FYEKMQ (reference sequence). The CDR3 consists of 14 residues. V shed 1 base and J 2 bases; nucleotides not matched to a gene: 1.

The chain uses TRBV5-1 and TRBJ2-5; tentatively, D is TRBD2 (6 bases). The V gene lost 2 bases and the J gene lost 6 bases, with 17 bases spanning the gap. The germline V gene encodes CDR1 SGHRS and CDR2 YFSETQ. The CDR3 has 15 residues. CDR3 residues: CASSFNTGLGKTQYF. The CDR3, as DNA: TGCGCCAGCAGCTTTAATACGGGACTCGGGAAGACCCAGTACTTC. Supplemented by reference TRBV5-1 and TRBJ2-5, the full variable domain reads KAGVTQTPRYLIKTRGQQVTLSCSPISGHRSVSWYQQTPGQGLQFLFEYFSETQRNKGNFPGRFSGRQFSNSRSEMNVSTLELGDSALYLCASSFNTGLGKTQYFGPGTRLLVL.

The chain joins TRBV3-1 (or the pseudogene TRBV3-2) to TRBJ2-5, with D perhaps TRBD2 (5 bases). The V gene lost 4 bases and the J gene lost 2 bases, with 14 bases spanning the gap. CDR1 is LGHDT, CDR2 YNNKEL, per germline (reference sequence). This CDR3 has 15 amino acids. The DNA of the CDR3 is TGTGCCAGCAGCCCGGGGATGGGCCAGCAAGAGACCCAGTACTTC. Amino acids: CASSPGMGQQETQYF.

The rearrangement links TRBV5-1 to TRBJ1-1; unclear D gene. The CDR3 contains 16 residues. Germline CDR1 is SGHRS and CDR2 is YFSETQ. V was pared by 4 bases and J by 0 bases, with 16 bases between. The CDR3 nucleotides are TGCGCCAGCAGCAAACGAGCGGAGAGTCTGAACACTGAAGCTTTCTTT. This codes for CASSKRAESLNTEAFF.